The present entry profiles one T cell receptor (beta chain) with its context. The record originates from a study of control samples from healthy donors and cancer patients. The CDR3 is 16 amino acids. The V segment lost 2 bases and the J segment 4 bases; nucleotides outside the gene matches: 7. Germline values: CDR1 MNHNS, CDR2 SASEGT. Only in-frame clones appear in the TCRdb table, and some are missing; sequencing was by immunoSEQ multiplex PCR. The sample consists of 150,000 to 200,000 clones, 91% of them appearing once. Sequencing used blood. The rearrangement uses TRBV6-1 and TRBJ2-1; TRBD1 aligns across 8 bases. The sequence was collected from a young woman in good health. The CDR3 DNA reads TGTGCCAGCAGTGAACCGGGCAGGGGGCAGTACAATGAGCAGTTCTTC. Translating it yields CASSEPGRGQYNEQFF.